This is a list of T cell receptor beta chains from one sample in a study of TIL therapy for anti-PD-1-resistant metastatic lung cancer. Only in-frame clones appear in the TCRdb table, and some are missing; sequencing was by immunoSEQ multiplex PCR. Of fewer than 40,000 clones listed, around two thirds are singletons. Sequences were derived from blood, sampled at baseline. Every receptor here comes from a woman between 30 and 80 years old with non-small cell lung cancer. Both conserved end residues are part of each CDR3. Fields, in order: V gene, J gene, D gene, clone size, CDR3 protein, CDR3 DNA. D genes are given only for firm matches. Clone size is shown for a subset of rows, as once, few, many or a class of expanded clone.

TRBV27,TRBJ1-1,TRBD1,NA,CASSLYRGGGEAFF,TGTGCCAGCAGTTTATACAGGGGGGGCGGTGAAGCTTTCTTT
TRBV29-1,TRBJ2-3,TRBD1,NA,CSVEDRGSITDTQYF,TGCAGCGTCGAGGACAGGGGATCTATCACAGATACGCAGTATTTT
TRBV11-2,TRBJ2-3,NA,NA,CASSLAGGKTDTQYF,TGTGCCAGCAGCTTAGCTGGCGGGAAGACAGATACGCAGTATTTT
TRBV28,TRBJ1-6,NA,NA,CASRVSPLHF,TGTGCCAGCAGGGTTTCACCCCTCCACTTT
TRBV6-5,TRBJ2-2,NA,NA,CASSDTGELFF,TGTGCCAGCAGCGATACCGGGGAGCTGTTTTTT
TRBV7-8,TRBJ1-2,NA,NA,CASSLYRTEGGYTF,TGTGCCAGCAGCTTATATAGGACGGAAGGGGGCTACACCTTC
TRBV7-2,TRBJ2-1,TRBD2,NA,CASSSQAGGPDEQFF,TGTGCCAGCAGCTCCCAAGCGGGAGGGCCTGATGAGCAGTTCTTC
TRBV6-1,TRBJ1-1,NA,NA,CASSSQSYTEAFF,TGTGCCAGCAGTAGCCAAAGTTACACTGAAGCTTTCTTT
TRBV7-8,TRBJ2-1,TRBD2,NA,CASSPPLAGLYNEQFF,TGTGCCAGCAGCCCCCCACTAGCGGGCTTATACAATGAGCAGTTCTTC
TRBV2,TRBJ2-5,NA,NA,CASRGIRGSGETQYF,TGTGCCAGCAGGGGGATTAGGGGGTCTGGAGAGACCCAGTACTTC
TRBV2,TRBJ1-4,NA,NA,CASIPSRGITNEKLFF,TGTGCCAGCATCCCCTCGCGAGGGATCACTAATGAAAAACTGTTTTTT
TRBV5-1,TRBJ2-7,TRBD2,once,CASSLAGTGGREQYF,TGCGCCAGCAGCTTGGCGGGCACGGGGGGACGCGAGCAGTACTTC
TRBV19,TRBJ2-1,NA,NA,CASSIDFSRSEQFF,TGTGCCAGTAGTATTGATTTCTCGAGAAGTGAGCAGTTCTTC
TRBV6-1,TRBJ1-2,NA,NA,CASNRGGGGYGYTF,TGTGCCAGCAACCGAGGGGGGGGTGGCTATGGCTACACCTTC
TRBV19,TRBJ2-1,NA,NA,CASSIGPPREEQFF,TGTGCCAGTAGTATAGGCCCCCCGCGTGAGGAGCAGTTCTTC
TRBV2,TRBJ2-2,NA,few,CASRPEVIGELFF,TGTGCCAGCAGACCGGAGGTGATAGGGGAGCTGTTTTTT
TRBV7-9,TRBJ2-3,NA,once,CASSTDFTSRDTQYF,TGTGCCAGCAGCACAGACTTTACTTCTAGGGATACGCAGTATTTT
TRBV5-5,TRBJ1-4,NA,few,CASSWPGESNEKLFF,TGTGCCAGCAGCTGGCCCGGGGAGAGTAATGAAAAACTGTTTTTT
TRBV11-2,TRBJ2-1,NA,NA,CASSLGVVNEQFF,TGTGCCAGCAGCCTCGGGGTCGTCAATGAGCAGTTCTTC
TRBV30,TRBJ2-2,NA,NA,CAWSLGGELFF,TGTGCCTGGAGTCTAGGCGGGGAGCTGTTTTTT
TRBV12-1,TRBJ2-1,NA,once,CASSQGTTSGRTNEQFF,TGTGCCAGCAGCCAAGGTACTACTAGCGGGAGGACGAATGAGCAGTTCTTC
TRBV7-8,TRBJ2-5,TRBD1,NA,CASSLDRGDQYF,TGTGCCAGCAGCTTAGACAGGGGCGACCAGTACTTC
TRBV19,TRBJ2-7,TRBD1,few,CASSLTGGLTHEQYF,TGTGCCAGTAGTCTGACAGGGGGCCTGACCCACGAGCAGTACTTC
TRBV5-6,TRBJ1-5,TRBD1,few,CASSLGQGARSNQPQHF,TGTGCCAGCAGCCTAGGACAGGGGGCGCGTAGCAATCAGCCCCAGCATTTT
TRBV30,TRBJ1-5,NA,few,CAWSGGSNQPQHF,TGTGCCTGGAGTGGGGGTAGCAATCAGCCCCAGCATTTT
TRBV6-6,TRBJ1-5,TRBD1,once,CASSLDREDQPQHF,TGTGCCAGCAGCCTGGACAGGGAGGATCAGCCCCAGCATTTT
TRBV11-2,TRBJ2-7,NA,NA,CASSLDRGRLYEQYF,TGTGCCAGCAGCTTAGACAGAGGTCGGCTGTACGAGCAGTACTTC
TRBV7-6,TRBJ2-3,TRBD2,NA,CASSLGILAGVADTQYF,TGTGCCAGCAGCTTAGGGATACTAGCGGGAGTGGCAGATACGCAGTATTTT
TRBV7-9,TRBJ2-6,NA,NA,CASSFASGANVLTF,TGTGCCAGCAGCTTCGCCTCTGGGGCCAACGTCCTGACTTTC
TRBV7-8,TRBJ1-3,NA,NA,CASSPAGGAGNTIYF,TGTGCCAGCAGCCCGGCGGGGGGGGCCGGAAACACCATATATTTT
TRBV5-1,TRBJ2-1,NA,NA,CASSIRGAYNEQFF,TGCGCCAGCAGCATTCGGGGGGCATACAATGAGCAGTTCTTC
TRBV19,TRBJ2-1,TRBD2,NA,CASRTSGIGAYNEQFF,TGTGCCAGTAGGACTAGCGGGATAGGGGCATACAATGAGCAGTTCTTC
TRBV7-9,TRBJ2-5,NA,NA,CASTSREESVETQYF,TGTGCCAGCACCTCTCGTGAGGAGAGCGTAGAGACCCAGTACTTC
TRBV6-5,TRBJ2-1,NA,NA,CASSYSDGYNEQFF,TGTGCCAGCAGTTACTCGGACGGGTACAATGAGCAGTTCTTC
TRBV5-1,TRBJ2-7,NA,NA,CASSLTIEREQYF,TGCGCCAGCAGCTTAACTATCGAAAGGGAGCAGTACTTC
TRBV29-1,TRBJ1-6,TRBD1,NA,CSVGDSNNSPLHF,TGCAGCGTTGGGGACAGCAATAATTCACCCCTCCACTTT
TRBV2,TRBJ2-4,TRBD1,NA,CASSDRDIQYF,TGTGCCAGCTCGGACAGGGACATTCAGTACTTC
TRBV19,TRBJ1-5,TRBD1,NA,CASSIRDRIHQPQHF,TGTGCCAGTAGTATCCGGGACAGGATCCATCAGCCCCAGCATTTT
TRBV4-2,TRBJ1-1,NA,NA,CASSPPQDVTEAFF,TGTGCCAGCAGCCCCCCCCAGGACGTCACTGAAGCTTTCTTT
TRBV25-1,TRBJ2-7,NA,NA,CASSELPQAAEQYF,TGTGCCAGCAGTGAACTCCCCCAGGCGGCCGAGCAGTACTTC
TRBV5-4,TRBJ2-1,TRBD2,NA,CASSPHPGRSNYNEQFF,TGTGCCAGCAGCCCTCATCCCGGGAGGTCCAATTACAATGAGCAGTTCTTC